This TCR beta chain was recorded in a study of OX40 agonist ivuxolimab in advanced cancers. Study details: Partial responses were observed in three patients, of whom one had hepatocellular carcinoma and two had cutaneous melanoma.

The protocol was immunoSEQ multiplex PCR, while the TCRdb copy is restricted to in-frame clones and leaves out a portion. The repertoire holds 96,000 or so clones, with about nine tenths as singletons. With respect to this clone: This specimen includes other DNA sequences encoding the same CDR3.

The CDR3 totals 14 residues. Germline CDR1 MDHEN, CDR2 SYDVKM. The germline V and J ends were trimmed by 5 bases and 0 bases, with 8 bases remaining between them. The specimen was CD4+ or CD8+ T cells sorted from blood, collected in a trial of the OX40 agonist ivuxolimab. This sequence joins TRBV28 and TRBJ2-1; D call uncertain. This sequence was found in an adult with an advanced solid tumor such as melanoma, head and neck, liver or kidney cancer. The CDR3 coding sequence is TGTGCCAGCAGTCGCCCGAGCTCCTACAATGAGCAGTTCTTC. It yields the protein CASSRPSSYNEQFF.